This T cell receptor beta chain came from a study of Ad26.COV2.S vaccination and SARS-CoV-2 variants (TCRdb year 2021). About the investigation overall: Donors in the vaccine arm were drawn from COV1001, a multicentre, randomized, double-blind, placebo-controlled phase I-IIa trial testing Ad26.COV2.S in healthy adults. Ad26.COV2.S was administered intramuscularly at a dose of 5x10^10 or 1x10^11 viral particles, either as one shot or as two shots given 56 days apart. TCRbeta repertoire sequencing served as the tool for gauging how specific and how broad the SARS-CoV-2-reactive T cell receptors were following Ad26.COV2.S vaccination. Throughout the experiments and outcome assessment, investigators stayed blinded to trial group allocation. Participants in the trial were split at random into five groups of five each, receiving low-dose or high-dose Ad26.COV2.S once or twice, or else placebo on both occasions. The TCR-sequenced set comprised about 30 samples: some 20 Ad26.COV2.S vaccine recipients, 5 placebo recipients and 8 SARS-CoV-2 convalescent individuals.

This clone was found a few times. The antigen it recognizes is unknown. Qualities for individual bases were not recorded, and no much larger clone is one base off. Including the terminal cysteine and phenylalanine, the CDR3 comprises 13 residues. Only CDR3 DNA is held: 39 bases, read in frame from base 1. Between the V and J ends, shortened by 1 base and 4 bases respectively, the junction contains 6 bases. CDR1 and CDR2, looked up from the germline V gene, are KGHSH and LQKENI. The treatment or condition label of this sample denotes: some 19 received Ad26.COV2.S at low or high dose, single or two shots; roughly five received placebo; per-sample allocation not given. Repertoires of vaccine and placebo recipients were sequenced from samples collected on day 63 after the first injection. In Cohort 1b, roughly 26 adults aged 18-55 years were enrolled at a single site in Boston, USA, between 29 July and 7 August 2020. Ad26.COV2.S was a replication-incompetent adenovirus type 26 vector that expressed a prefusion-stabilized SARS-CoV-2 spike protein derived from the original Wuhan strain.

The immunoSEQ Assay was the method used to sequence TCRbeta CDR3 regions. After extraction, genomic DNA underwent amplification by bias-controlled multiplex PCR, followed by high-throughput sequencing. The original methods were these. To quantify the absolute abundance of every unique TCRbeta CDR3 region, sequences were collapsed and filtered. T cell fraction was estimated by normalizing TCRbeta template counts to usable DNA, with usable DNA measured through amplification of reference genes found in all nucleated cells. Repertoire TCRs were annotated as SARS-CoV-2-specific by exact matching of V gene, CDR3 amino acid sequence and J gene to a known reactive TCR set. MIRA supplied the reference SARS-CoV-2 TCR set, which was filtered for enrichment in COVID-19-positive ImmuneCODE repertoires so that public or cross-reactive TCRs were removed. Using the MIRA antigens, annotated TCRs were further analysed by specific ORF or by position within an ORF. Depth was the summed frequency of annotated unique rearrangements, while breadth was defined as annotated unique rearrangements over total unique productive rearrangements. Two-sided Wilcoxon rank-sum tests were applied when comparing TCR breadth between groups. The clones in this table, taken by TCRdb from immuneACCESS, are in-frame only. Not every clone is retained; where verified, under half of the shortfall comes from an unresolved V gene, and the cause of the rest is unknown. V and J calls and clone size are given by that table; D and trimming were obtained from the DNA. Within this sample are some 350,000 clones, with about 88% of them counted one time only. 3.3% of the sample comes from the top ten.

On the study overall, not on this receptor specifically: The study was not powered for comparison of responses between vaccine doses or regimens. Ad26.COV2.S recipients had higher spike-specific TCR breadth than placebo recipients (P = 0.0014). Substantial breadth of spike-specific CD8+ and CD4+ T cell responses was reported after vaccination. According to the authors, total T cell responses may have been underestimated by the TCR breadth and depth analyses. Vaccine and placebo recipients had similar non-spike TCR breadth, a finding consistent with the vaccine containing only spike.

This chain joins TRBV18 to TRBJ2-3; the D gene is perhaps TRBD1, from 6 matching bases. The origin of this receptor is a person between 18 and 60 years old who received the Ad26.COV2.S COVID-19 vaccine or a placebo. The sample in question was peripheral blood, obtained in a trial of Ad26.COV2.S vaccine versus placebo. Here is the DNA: TGTGCCAGCTCACCACAGGGGGCAGATACGCAGTATTTT. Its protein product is CASSPQGADTQYF.